The 28 T cell receptor beta chains presented below share a single source sample, sequenced in a study of shared clonotypes between healthy human individuals. Generated by immunoSEQ multiplex PCR, the TCRdb table keeps only in-frame clones and is missing some. In the table there are about 2,200,000 clones, roughly 91% of which are singletons. Terminally differentiated effector memory CD45RA+ cells were excluded from the naive CD8 cells, which were CD45RO-negative and positively selected for CCR7. The sample was naive CD8+ T cells from PBMCs. The source is a man aged 18 to 29 in good health. Some clones in this sample may be carry-over from other donors' samples.

This clone was seen only once. The chain couples TRBV29-1 to TRBJ1-5; 9 bases are a match to TRBD1. Trimming at V came to 6 bases and at J to 1 base, leaving 4 bases not matched to a gene. The CDR3 is made up of 14 amino acids. Looked up from germline, CDR1 is SQVTM and CDR2 is ANQGSEA. CDR3 in DNA: TGCAGCGTCCGGGACAGGGAGAGCAATCAGCCCCAGCATTTT. Its translation: CSVRDRESNQPQHF.

The chain employs TRBV4-2 and TRBJ2-7; tentative D call: TRBD2 (8 bases). Trimming removed 0 bases from V and 4 bases from J, with 22 bases in between. The CDR3 is made up of 18 amino acids. Germline V gene lookup returns CDR1 LGHNA and CDR2 YNFKEQ. CDR3 coding DNA: TGTGCCAGCAGCCAAGAAAGGGGGCTAGCGGGTACTCATTACGAGCAGTACTTC. This gives the protein CASSQERGLAGTHYEQYF.

The chain links TRBV18 to TRBJ2-1, with D unclear. The length of the CDR3 is 15 residues. In germline, CDR1 is KGHSH, CDR2 LQKENI. Between the trimmed V and J ends, which lost 3 bases and 1 base, there was a span of 10 bases. Here the CDR3 DNA reads TGTGCCAGCTCACCCCCGTCTGTTTCCTACAATGAGCAGTTCTTC. Encoded protein: CASSPPSVSYNEQFF. Filled out from reference TRBV18 and TRBJ2-1, the complete variable domain reads NAGVMQNPRHLVRRRGQEARLRCSPMKGHSHVYWYRQLPEEGLKFMVYLQKENIIDESGMPKERFSAEFPKEGPSILRIQQVVRGDSAAYFCASSPPSVSYNEQFFGPGTRLTVL.

This chain links TRBV19 with TRBJ1-5; 9 bases are shared with TRBD1. Trimming removed 5 bases from V and 4 bases from J; junction bases left unmatched: 6. Germline V CDR1 and CDR2: LNHDA, SQIVND (reference sequence). The CDR3 loop spans 15 amino acids. CDR3 sequence: CASSGTGGANQPQHF. The CDR3 nucleotides read TGTGCCAGTAGTGGCACAGGGGGCGCAAATCAGCCCCAGCATTTT. The whole variable domain, remainder taken from reference TRBV19 and TRBJ1-5, is DGGITQSPKYLFRKEGQNVTLSCEQNLNHDAMYWYRQDPGQGLRLIYYSQIVNDFQKGDIAEGYSVSREKKESFPLTVTSAQKNPTAFYLCASSGTGGANQPQHFGDGTRLSIL.

The chain combines TRBV4-2 with TRBJ2-3; 8 positions match TRBD2. Trimming took 3 bases from V and 5 from J; bases not matched to a gene: 10. Germline V gene data show CDR1 as LGHNA and CDR2 as YNFKEQ. The CDR3 contains 16 residues. CDR3 loop: CASSHTSGRGLDTQYF. As DNA, the CDR3 is TGTGCCAGCAGCCATACTAGCGGAAGAGGCTTAGATACGCAGTATTTT.

The chain has TRBV9 and TRBJ1-2; TRBD1 aligns across 7 bases. The CDR3 has 18 amino acids. Germline V gene lookup returns CDR1 SGDLS and CDR2 YYNGEE. The V segment lost 3 bases and the J segment 0 bases; nucleotides outside the gene matches: 14. Here the CDR3 reads CASSGGGVQGKTNYGYTF. The CDR3 DNA sequence: TGTGCCAGCAGCGGAGGGGGCGTACAGGGTAAAACTAACTATGGCTACACCTTC.

This clone was found once. The chain links TRBV6-5 to TRBJ1-1, with TRBD1 as a possible D gene (6 bases). Trimming left V 6 bases short and J 4 bases short, with 12 bases between. The V gene's germline CDR1 is MNHEY and CDR2 SVGAGI. This CDR3 comprises 13 residues. CDR3 nucleotides: TGTGCCAGCAGACTACAGGGAGGCACTGAAGCTTTCTTT. This sequence encodes CASRLQGGTEAFF.

On this clone: Other nucleotide sequences from this sample produce the same CDR3. CDR3 DNA sequence: TGCGCCAGCAGCTTGGGAGCGGGGGAAGCTTTCTTT. It is translated as CASSLGAGEAFF. The chain carries TRBV5-1 and TRBJ1-1; D is uncertain. This CDR3 has 12 residues. Per germline, CDR1 SGHRS and CDR2 YFSETQ. Trimming removed 0 bases from V and 8 bases from J, with 8 bases in between.

The chain is built from TRBV9 and TRBJ2-1; TRBD2 aligns across 14 bases. Germline lookup yields CDR1 SGDLS and CDR2 YYNGEE. The CDR3 runs 15 residues. The V segment lost 3 bases and the J segment 12 bases; nucleotides outside the gene matches: 8. The CDR3 DNA follows: TGTGCCAGCAGCGCCCAGACTAGCGGGAGGGCCGGGCAGTTCTTC. It encodes CASSAQTSGRAGQFF. The variable domain in full, completed from reference TRBV9 and TRBJ2-1, reads DSGVTQTPKHLITATGQRVTLRCSPRSGDLSVYWYQQSLDQGLQFLIQYYNGEERAKGNILERFSAQQFPDLHSELNLSSLELGDSALYFCASSAQTSGRAGQFFGPGTRLTVL.

The rearrangement joins TRBV2 to TRBJ1-5, with 9 bases that match TRBD1. Trimming at V came to 5 bases and at J to 5 bases, leaving 10 bases not matched to a gene. Germline V gene data show CDR1 as SNHLY and CDR2 as FYNNEI. The length of the CDR3 is 16 residues. CDR3 nucleotides: TGTGCCAGCAGTTACACTCCGGGACAGGGCTATCAGCCCCAGCATTTT. This translates into CASSYTPGQGYQPQHF.

The V call is TRBV6-1, the J call TRBJ2-7, with D hard to call. Trimming removed 6 bases from V and 3 bases from J, with 9 bases in between. The CDR3 totals 12 residues. Germline values: CDR1 MNHNS, CDR2 SASEGT. The CDR3 protein is CASSPLYYEQYF. CDR3 in DNA: TGTGCCAGCAGCCCTCTATACTACGAGCAGTACTTC.

V and J are TRBV9 and TRBJ2-5; 7 nucleotides align to TRBD2. The CDR3 is 15 amino acids. CDR1 is SGDLS and CDR2 is YYNGEE in the germline V gene. The V gene end was trimmed by 4 bases and the J gene end by 1 base; junction bases not matched to a gene: 7. The CDR3 DNA sequence: TGTGCCAGCAGCTCTCGAGCGGGGCCCCAAGAGACCCAGTACTTC. Residues: CASSSRAGPQETQYF.

This chain connects TRBV27 to TRBJ2-7; D perhaps matches TRBD2 (6 bases). The CDR3 extends over 13 amino acids. Germline CDR1 reads MNHEY; CDR2 reads SMNVEV (reference sequence). Deletions cut 3 bases from V and 6 bases from J, with 12 bases between. The CDR3 loop reads CASSLVRGGEQYF. The CDR3 region has the DNA TGTGCCAGCAGTTTGGTGAGGGGAGGCGAGCAGTACTTC.

The chain joins TRBV5-1 to TRBJ2-5; tentative D call: TRBD2 (6 bases). The CDR3 sequence is 15 residues long. Per the germline V gene, CDR1 is SGHRS and CDR2 is YFSETQ. Trimming pared 3 bases from V and 4 bases from J, leaving 16 bases between. The CDR3 DNA follows: TGCGCCAGCAGCTGGGGGGTCTCGAGGGGAGAGACCCAGTACTTC. This sequence encodes CASSWGVSRGETQYF.

The chain employs TRBV19 and TRBJ1-2, with D tentatively TRBD1 (6 bases). Germline lookup yields CDR1 LNHDA and CDR2 SQIVND (reference sequence). Between the trimmed V and J ends, which lost 4 bases and 4 bases, there was a span of 13 bases. CDR3 length equals 14 residues. DNA of the CDR3: TGTGCCAGTAGTACCGCCGGGACACGCTATGGCTACACCTTC. Protein: CASSTAGTRYGYTF.

The chain links TRBV29-1 to TRBJ1-1, with D uncertain. The CDR3 covers 12 residues. Trimming shortened V by 6 bases and J by 0 bases, and 8 bases separated the two germline ends. Germline V gives CDR1 SQVTM, CDR2 ANQGSEA. The CDR3, as DNA: TGCAGCGTCGCAAGCATGAACACTGAAGCTTTCTTT. Residues: CSVASMNTEAFF.

In DNA, the CDR3 is TGTGCCAGCAGCGAACCTTCCAACTCCTACAATGAGCAGTTCTTC. Protein product: CASSEPSNSYNEQFF. V gene TRBV9 combines with J gene TRBJ2-1; D call uncertain. Germline CDR1 SGDLS, CDR2 YYNGEE. This CDR3 has 15 amino acids. Trimming left V 3 bases short and J 0 bases short, with 10 bases between.

CDR3 sequence reads: CASSLMASVTYEQYF. The CDR3 bases are TGTGCCAGCAGCTTAATGGCTAGCGTGACGTACGAGCAGTACTTC. The rearrangement joins TRBV11-2 to TRBJ2-7; the D gene is possibly TRBD2 (6 bases). The CDR3 has 15 amino acids. From germline, CDR1 is SGHAT and CDR2 FQNNGV. With 2 bases removed from V and 4 bases from J, the gap between germline ends came to 15 bases.

This sequence joins TRBV6-1 and TRBJ2-1; possible D gene TRBD1, 5 bases. The germline V and J ends were trimmed by 4 bases and 0 bases, with 10 bases remaining between them. CDR1 is MNHNS and CDR2 is SASEGT in the germline V gene. The CDR3 consists of 15 residues. The CDR3 bases are TGTGCCAGCAGTGGAACTGACAGCTCCTACAATGAGCAGTTCTTC. This encodes CASSGTDSSYNEQFF.

This clone was seen a single time. This chain connects TRBV7-2 to TRBJ2-1; 11 bases line up with TRBD2. The CDR3 spans 17 residues. Germline assignment: CDR1 SGHTA and CDR2 FQGNSA. The V and J ends lost 1 base and 7 bases, in that order; junction bases with no gene match: 9. CDR3 sequence reads: CASSLGVGLAGGNEQFF. CDR3 bases: TGTGCCAGCAGCTTAGGGGTGGGGCTAGCGGGAGGTAATGAGCAGTTCTTC.

The rearrangement uses TRBV5-6 and TRBJ2-1; D is unresolved. Trimming took 3 bases from V and 1 from J, leaving 17 bases between them. From germline, CDR1 is SGHDT and CDR2 YYEEEE. CDR3 length: 17 amino acids. The CDR3 bases are TGTGCCAGCAGCTCGTCTAGTGGCGGAATATCCTACAATGAGCAGTTCTTC. This codes for CASSSSSGGISYNEQFF.

The chain uses TRBV7-2 and TRBJ1-1, with D unresolved. The CDR3 is made up of 12 amino acids. Trimming removed 5 bases at V and 3 bases at J, with 7 bases between. In germline, CDR1 is SGHTA, CDR2 FQGNSA. The CDR3 DNA reads as TGTGCCAGCAGCCCCCCCGACACTGAAGCTTTCTTT. It is translated as CASSPPDTEAFF.

The rearrangement uses TRBV6-1 and TRBJ1-3; tentative D call: TRBD1 (5 bases). The CDR3 has 15 amino acids. V lost 5 bases to trimming and J lost 0 bases, with 11 bases between them. Germline CDR1 MNHNS, CDR2 SASEGT. CDR3 nucleotide sequence: TGTGCCAGCAGTATTACAGGATACTCTGGAAACACCATATATTTT. This sequence encodes CASSITGYSGNTIYF.

The chain uses TRBV28 and TRBJ1-4; D is perhaps TRBD1 (5 bases). V lost 2 bases to trimming and J lost 4 bases, with 11 bases between them. Germline V gives CDR1 MDHEN, CDR2 SYDVKM. There are 15 residues in the CDR3. Here the CDR3 reads CASSLGGGLNEKLFF. As DNA, the CDR3 is TGTGCCAGCAGTTTAGGGGGAGGGCTTAATGAAAAACTGTTTTTT.

The chain uses TRBV9 and TRBJ2-3; D possibly corresponds to TRBD2 (5 bases). CDR3 length equals 15 residues. V gave up 2 bases and J gave up 2 bases, with 12 bases separating them. The germline CDR1 and CDR2 sequences are SGDLS and YYNGEE. The CDR3 sequence: CASSVWGANTDTQYF. Here the CDR3 DNA reads TGTGCCAGCAGCGTCTGGGGAGCAAACACAGATACGCAGTATTTT. The whole variable domain, filled in from reference TRBV9 and TRBJ2-3, reads DSGVTQTPKHLITATGQRVTLRCSPRSGDLSVYWYQQSLDQGLQFLIQYYNGEERAKGNILERFSAQQFPDLHSELNLSSLELGDSALYFCASSVWGANTDTQYFGPGTRLTVL.

The chain links TRBV19 to TRBJ2-5; 7 bases match TRBD2. Germline V gives CDR1 LNHDA, CDR2 SQIVND (reference sequence). This CDR3 spans 17 amino acids. V lost 3 bases and J lost 5; bases outside the gene matches: 15. This chain's CDR3 is CASSIPPRRGIKETQYF. DNA of the CDR3: TGTGCCAGTAGTATCCCCCCCCGGCGGGGGATCAAGGAGACCCAGTACTTC.

The rearrangement links TRBV30 to TRBJ2-5; tentative D call: TRBD2 (5 bases). Trimming took 0 bases from V and 11 from J, leaving 13 bases between them. The germline CDR1 and CDR2 sequences are GTSNPN and SVGIG (reference sequence). The CDR3 covers 12 residues. CDR3 sequence (DNA): TGTGCCTGGAGTGTACTGGCGAGGGAGCAGTACTTC. Protein sequence: CAWSVLAREQYF.

Concerning this clone itself: The same CDR3 also results from other DNA sequences found in this sample. This chain joins TRBV15 and TRBJ2-7; TRBD1 is a possible D gene (5 bases). CDR1 LNHNV and CDR2 YYDKDF come from the germline V gene (reference sequence). The CDR3 runs to 13 residues. Trimming pared 1 base from V and 3 bases from J, leaving 7 bases between. The CDR3 DNA reads TGTGCCACCAGCAGAGCAGACAGCTACGAGCAGTACTTC. Protein product: CATSRADSYEQYF. Full variable domain (outside the CDR3, taken from reference TRBV15 and TRBJ2-7): DAMVIQNPRYQVTQFGKPVTLSCSQTLNHNVMYWYQQKSSQAPKLLFHYYDKDFNNEADTPDNFQSRRPNTSFCFLDIRSPGLGDTAMYLCATSRADSYEQYFGPGTRLTVT.